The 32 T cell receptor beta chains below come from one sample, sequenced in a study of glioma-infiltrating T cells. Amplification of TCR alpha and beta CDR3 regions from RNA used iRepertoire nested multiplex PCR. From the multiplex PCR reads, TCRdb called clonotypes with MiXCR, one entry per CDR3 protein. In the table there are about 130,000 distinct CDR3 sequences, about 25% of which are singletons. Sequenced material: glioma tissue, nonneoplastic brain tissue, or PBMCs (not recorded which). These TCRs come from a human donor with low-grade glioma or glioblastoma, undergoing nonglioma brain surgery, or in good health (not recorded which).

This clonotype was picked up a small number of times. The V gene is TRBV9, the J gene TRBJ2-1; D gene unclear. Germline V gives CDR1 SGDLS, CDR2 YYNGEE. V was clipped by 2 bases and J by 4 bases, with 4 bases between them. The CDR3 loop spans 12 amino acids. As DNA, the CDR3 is TGTGCCAGCAGCGTTGGGTACAATGAGCAGTTCTTC. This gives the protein CASSVGYNEQFF.

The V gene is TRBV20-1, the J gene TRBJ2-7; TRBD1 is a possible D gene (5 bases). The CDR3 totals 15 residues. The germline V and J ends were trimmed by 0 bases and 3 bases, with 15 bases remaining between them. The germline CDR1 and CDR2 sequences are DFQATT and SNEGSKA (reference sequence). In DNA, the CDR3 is TGCAGTGCTAGAGATGCGAAGGGGCTTGGCTACGAGCAGTACGTC. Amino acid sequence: CSARDAKGLGYEQYV.

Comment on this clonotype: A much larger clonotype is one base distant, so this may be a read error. CDR3 nucleotide sequence: TGTGCCAGCAGTTTATCGGATGGGATGAACACTGAAGCTTTCTTT. Protein sequence: CASSLSDGMNTEAFF. V and J are TRBV27 and TRBJ1-1; no clear D gene. Trimming pared 0 bases from V and 0 bases from J, leaving 8 bases between. Germline V gene sequence: CDR1 MNHEY, CDR2 SMNVEV (reference sequence). CDR3 length: 15 residues.

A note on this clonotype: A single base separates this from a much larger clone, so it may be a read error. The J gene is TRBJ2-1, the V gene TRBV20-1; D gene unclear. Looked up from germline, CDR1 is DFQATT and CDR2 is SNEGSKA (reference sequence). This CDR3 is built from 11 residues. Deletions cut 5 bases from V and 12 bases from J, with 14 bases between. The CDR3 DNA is TGCAGTGCTCCCGGCCCGGATGGGCAGTTCTTC. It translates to CSAPGPDGQFF.

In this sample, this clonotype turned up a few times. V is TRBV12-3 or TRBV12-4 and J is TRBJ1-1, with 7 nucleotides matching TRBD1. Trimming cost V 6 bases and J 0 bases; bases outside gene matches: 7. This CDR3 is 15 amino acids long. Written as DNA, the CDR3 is TGTGCCAGCAGCCCCGAGACAGGGATGAACACTGAAGCTTTCTTT. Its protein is CASSPETGMNTEAFF.

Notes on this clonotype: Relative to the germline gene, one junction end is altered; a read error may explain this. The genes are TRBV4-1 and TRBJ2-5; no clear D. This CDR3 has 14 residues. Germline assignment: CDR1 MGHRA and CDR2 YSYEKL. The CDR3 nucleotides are TGCGCCAGCAAGAAACTAAACCGGACGGCCACCCAGCACTTC. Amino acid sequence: CASKKLNRTATQHF.

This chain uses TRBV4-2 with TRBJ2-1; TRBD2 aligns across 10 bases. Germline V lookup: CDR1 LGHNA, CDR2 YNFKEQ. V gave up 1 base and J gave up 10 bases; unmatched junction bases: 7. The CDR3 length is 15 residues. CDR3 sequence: CASSQGAGGPREQFF. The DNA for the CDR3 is TGTGCCAGCAGCCAAGGAGCGGGGGGGCCAAGAGAGCAGTTCTTC.

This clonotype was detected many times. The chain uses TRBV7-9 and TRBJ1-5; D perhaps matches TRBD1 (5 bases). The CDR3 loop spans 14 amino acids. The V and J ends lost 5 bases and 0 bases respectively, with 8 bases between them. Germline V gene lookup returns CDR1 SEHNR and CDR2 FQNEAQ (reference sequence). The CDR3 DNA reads TGTGCCAGCAGCACGACAGTTAGCAATCAGCCCCAGCATTTT. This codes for CASSTTVSNQPQHF. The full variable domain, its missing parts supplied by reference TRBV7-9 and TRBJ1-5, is DTGVSQNPRHKITKRGQNVTFRCDPISEHNRLYWYRQTLGQGPEFLTYFQNEAQLEKSRLLSDRFSAERPKGSFSTLEIQRTEQGDSAMYLCASSTTVSNQPQHFGDGTRLSIL.

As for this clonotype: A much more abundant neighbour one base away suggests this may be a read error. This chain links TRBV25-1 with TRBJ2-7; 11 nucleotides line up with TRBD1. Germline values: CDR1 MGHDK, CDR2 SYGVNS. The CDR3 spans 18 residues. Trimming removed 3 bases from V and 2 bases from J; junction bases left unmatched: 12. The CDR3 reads CASSEDRGLPLHTYEQYV. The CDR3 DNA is TGTGCCAGCAGTGAGGACAGGGGGCTTCCTCTTCATACCTACGAGCAGTACGTC.

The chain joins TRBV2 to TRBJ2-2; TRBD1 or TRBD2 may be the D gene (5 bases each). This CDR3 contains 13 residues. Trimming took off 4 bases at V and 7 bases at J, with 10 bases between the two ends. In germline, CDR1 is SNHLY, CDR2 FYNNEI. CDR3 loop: CASSARGGGELFF. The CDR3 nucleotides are TGTGCCAGCAGTGCCCGGGGCGGCGGGGAGCTGTTTTTT.

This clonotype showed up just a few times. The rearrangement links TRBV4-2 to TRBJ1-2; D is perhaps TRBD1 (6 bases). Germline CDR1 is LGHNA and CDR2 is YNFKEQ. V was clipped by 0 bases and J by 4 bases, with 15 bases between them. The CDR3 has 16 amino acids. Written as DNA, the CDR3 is TGTGCCAGCAGCCAAGATCGCAGGGGCTCTCCCTATGGCTACACCTTC. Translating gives CASSQDRRGSPYGYTF.

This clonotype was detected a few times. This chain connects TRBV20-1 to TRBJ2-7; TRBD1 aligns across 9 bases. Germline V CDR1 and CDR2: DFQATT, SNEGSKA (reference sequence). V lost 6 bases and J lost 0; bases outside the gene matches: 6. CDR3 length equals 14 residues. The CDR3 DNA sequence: TGCAGTGCAACGGGACAGGGAAGCTCCTACGAGCAGTACGTC. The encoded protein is CSATGQGSSYEQYV.

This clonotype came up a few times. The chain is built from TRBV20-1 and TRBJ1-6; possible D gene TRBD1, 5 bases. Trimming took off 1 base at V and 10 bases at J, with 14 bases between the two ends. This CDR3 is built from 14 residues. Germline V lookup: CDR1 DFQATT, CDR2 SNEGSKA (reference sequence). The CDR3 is CSARAQGPESPLHF. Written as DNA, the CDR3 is TGCAGTGCTAGAGCTCAGGGCCCTGAATCACCCCTCCACTTT.

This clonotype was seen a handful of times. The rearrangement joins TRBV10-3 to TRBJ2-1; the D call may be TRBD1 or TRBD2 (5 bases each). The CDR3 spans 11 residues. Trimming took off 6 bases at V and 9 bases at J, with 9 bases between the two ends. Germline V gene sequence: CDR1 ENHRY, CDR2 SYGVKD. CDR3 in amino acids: CAISAGSEQFF. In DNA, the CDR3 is TGTGCCATCAGCGCAGGGAGTGAGCAGTTCTTC.

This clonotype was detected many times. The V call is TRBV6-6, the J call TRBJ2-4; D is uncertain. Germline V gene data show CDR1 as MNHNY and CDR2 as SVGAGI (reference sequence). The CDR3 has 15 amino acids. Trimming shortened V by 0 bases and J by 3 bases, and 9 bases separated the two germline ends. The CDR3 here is CASSYSKGVKNIQYF. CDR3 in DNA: TGTGCCAGCAGTTACTCGAAAGGCGTCAAAAACATTCAGTACTTC.

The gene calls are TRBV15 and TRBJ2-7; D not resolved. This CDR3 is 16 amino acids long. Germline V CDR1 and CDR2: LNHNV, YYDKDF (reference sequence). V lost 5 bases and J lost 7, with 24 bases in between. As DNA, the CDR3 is TGTGCCACCAGCGCACGTCTGGGCGGATCCTACAATGAGCAGTACGTC. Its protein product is CATSARLGGSYNEQYV.

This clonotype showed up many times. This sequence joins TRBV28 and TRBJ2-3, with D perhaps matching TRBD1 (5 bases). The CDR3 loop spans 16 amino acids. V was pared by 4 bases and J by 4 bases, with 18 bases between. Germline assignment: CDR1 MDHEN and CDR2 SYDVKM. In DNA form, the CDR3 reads TGTGCCAGCAGTTCCCAGACAGCCGAGAGGTCAGATACGCAGTATTTT. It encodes CASSSQTAERSDTQYF.

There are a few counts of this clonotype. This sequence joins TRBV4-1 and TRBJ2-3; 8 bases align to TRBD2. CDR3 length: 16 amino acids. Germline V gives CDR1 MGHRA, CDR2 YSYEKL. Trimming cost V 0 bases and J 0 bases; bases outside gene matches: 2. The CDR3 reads CASSQERGGSTDTQYF. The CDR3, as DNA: TGCGCCAGCAGCCAAGAACGCGGGGGGAGCACAGATACGCAGTATTTT.

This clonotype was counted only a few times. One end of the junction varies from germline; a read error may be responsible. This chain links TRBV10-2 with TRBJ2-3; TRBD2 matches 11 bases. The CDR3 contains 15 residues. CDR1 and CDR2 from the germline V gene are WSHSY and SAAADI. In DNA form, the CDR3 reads TGTGCCGCTAGCGGGGGGCCTTCGGGCACGAATACGCAGTATTTT. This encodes CAASGGPSGTNTQYF.

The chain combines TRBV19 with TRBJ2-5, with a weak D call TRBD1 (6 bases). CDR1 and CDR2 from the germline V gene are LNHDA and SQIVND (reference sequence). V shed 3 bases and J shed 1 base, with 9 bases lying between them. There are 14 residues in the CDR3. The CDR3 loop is CASSMTGFQETQYF. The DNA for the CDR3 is TGTGCCAGTAGTATGACAGGTTTCCAAGAGACCCAGTACTTC.

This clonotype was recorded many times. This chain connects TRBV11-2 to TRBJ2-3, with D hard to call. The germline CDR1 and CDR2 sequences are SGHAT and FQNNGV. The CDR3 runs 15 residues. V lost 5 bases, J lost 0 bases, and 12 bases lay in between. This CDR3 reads CASSRWTTSTDTQYF. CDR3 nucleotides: TGTGCCAGCAGCCGTTGGACCACTAGCACAGATACGCAGTATTTT.

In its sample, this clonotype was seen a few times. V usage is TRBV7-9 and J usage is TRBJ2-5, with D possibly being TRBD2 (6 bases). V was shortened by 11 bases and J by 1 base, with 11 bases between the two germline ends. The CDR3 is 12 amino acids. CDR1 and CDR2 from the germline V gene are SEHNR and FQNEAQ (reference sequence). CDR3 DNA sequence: TGTGCCGGCGGACTAACCCAAGAGACCCAGTACTTC. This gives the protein CAGGLTQETQYF.

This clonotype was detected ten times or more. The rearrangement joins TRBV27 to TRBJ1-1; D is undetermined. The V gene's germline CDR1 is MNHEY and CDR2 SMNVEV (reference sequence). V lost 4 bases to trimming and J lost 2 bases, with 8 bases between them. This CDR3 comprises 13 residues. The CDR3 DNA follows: TGTGCCAGCAGTTCCCAGTCTAACACTGAAGCTTTCTTT. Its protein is CASSSQSNTEAFF.

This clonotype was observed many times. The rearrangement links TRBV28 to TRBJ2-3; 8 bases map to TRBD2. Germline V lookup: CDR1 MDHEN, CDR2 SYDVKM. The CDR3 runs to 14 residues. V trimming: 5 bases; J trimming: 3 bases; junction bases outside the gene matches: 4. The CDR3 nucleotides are TGTGCCAGCAGTGTAGCGGGGAAGACAGATACGCAGTATTTT. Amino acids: CASSVAGKTDTQYF.

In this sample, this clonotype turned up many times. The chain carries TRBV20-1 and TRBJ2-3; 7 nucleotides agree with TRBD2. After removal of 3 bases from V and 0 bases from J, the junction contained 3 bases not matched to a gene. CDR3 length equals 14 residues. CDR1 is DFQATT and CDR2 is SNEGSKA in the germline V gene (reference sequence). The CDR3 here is CSASKRGSTDTQYF. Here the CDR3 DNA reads TGCAGTGCTAGTAAGCGGGGTAGCACAGATACGCAGTATTTT.

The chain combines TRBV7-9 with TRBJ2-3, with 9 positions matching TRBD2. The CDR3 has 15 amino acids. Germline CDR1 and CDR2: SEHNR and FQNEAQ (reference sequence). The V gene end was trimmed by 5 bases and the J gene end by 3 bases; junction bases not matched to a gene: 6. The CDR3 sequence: CASSVTSGFTDTQYF. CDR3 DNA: TGTGCCAGCAGCGTGACTAGCGGCTTTACAGATACGCAGTATTTT.

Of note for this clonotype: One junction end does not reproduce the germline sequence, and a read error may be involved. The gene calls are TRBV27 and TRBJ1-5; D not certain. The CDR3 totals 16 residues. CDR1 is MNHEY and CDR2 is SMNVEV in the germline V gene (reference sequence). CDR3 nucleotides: TGTGCCAGCGGTTTACGGTGGTTTGGATCCCACCAGCCCCAGCATTTT. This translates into CASGLRWFGSHQPQHF.

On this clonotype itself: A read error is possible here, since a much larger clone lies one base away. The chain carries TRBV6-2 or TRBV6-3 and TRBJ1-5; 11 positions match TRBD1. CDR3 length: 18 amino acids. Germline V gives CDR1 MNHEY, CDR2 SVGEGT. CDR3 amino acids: CASIPSWDRGASNRPQHF. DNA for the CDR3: TGTGCCAGCATCCCCTCCTGGGACAGGGGGGCTAGCAATCGGCCCCAGCATTTT.

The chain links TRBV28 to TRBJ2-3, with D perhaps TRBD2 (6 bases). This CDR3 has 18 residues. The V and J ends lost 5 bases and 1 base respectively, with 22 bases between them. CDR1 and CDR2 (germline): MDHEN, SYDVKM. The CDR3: CASSPGQGLPAGTDTQYF. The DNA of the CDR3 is TGTGCCAGCAGTCCAGGCCAGGGACTCCCCGCTGGCACAGATACGCAGTATTTT.

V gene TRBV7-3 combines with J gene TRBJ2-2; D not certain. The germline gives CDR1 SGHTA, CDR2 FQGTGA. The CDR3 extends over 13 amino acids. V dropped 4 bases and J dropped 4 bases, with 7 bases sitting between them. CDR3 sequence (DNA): TGTGCCAGCAGCTACGTTGGCACCGGGGAGCTGTTTTTT. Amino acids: CASSYVGTGELFF.

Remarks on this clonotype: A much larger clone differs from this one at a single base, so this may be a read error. The CDR3 DNA reads TGCAGTGCTGGGGAGTCAGGGCGCCAAGAGACCCAGTACTTC. Translating it yields CSAGESGRQETQYF. J is TRBJ2-5 and V is TRBV20-1; D may correspond to TRBD1 or TRBD2 (5 bases each). Germline V lookup: CDR1 DFQATT, CDR2 SNEGSKA (reference sequence). This CDR3 spans 14 amino acids. V lost 5 bases to trimming and J lost 1 base, with 14 bases between them.

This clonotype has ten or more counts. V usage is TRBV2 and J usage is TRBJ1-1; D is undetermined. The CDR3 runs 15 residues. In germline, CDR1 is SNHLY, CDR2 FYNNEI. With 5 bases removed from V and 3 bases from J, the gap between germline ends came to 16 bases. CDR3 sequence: CASSPLGGGDTEAFF. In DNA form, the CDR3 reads TGTGCCAGCAGTCCCCTTGGTGGCGGGGACACTGAAGCTTTCTTT.